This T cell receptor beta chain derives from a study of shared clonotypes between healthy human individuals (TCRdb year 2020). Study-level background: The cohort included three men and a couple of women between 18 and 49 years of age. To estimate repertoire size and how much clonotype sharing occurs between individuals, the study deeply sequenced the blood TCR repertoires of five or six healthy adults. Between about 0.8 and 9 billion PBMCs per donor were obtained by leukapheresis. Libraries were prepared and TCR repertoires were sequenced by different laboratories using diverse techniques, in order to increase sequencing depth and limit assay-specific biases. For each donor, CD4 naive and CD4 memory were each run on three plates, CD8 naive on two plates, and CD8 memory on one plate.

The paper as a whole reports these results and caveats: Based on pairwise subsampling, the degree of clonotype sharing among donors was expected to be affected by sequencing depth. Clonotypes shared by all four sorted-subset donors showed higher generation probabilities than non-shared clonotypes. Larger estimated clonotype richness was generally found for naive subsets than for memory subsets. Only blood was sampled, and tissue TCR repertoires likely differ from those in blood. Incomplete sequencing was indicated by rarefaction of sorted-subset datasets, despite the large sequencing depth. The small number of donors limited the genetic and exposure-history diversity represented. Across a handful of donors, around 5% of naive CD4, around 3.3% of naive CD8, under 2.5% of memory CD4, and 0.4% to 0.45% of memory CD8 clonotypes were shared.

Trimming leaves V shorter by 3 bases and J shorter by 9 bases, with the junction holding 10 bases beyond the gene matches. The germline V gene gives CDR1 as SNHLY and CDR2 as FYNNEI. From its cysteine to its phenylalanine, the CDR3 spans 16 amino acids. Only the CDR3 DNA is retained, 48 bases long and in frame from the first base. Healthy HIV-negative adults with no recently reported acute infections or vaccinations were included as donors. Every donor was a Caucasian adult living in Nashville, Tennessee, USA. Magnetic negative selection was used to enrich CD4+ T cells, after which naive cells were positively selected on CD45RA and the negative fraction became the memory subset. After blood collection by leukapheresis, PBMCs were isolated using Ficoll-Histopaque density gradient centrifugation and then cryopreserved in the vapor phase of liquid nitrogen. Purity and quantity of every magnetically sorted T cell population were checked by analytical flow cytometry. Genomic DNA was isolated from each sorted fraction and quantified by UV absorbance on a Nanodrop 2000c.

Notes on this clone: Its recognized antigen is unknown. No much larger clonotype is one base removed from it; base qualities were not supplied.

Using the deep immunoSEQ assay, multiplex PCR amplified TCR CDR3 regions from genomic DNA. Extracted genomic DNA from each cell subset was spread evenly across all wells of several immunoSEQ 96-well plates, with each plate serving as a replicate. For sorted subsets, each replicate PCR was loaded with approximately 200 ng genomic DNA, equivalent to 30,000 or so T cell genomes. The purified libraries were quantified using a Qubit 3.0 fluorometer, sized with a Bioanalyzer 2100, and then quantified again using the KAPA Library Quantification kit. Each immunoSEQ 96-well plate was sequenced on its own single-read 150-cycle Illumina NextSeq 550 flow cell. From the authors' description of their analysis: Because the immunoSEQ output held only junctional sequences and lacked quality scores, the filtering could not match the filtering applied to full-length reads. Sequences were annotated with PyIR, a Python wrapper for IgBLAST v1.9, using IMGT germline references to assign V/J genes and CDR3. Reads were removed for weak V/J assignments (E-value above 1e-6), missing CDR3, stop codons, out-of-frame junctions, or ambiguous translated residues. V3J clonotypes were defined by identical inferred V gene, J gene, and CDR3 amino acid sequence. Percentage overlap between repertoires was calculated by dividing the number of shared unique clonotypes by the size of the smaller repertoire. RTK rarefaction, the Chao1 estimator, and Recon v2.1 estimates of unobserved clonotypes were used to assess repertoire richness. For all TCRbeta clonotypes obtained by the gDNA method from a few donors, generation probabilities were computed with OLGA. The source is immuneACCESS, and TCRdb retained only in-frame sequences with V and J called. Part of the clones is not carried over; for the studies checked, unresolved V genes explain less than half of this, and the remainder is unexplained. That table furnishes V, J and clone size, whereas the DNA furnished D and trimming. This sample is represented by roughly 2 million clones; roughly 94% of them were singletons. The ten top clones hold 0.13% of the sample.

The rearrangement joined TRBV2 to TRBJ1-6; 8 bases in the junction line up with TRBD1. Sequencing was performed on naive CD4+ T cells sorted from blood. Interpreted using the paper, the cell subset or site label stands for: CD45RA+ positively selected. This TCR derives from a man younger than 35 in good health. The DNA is TGTGCCAGCAGTGAGGGAGGGCCAGGGGGCAGTTCACCCCTCCACTTT. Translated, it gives CASSEGGPGGSSPLHF.